This T cell receptor (beta chain) was identified during a study of CD8+ T cells in alopecia areata. cDNA serving as the sequencing template came from extracted, reverse transcribed RNA. Measured with immunoSEQ multiplex PCR; TCRdb has only the in-frame clones, and not every one. The sample shows fewer than 110,000 clones, approximately 52% of them seen only once. Germline CDR1 is MNHEY and CDR2 is SMNVEV (reference sequence). The CDR3 consists of 19 residues. V lost 8 bases and J 1 base, leaving 27 bases between the germline ends. Sequenced: CD4+ T cells sorted from blood. This TCR derives from a human donor in good health. The genes are TRBV27 and TRBJ2-1; TRBD1 is a possible D gene (6 bases). The CDR3 sequence: CASSTQLWGPLESYNEQFF. Here the CDR3 DNA reads TGTGCCAGCTCTACTCAATTATGGGGGCCCTTGGAATCCTACAATGAGCAGTTCTTC.